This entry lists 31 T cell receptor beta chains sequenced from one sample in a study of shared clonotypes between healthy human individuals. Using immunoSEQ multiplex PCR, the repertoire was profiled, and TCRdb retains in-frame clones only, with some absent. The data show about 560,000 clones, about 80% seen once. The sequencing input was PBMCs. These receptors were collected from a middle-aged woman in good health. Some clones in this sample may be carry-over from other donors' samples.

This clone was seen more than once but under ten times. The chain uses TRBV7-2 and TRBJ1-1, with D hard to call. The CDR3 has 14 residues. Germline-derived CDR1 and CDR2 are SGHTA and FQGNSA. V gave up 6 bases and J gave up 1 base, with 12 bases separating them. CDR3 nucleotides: TGTGCCAGCAGGAGACCGACGAAGAACACTGAAGCTTTCTTT. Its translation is CASRRPTKNTEAFF.

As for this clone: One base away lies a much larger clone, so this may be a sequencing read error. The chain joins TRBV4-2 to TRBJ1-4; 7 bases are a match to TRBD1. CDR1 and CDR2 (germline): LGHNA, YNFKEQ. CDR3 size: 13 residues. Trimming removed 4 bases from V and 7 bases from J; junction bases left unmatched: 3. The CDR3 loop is CASSRDSLEKLFF. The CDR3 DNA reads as TGTGCCAGCAGCCGGGACAGCCTTGAAAAACTGTTTTTT.

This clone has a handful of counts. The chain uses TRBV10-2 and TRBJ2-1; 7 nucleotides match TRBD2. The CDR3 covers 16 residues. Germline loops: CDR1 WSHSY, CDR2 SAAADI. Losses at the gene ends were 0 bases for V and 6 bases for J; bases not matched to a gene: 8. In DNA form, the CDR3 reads TGCGCCAGCAGTGAGTCCGACGGGAGGTCTACCAATGAGCAGTTCTTC. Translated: CASSESDGRSTNEQFF.

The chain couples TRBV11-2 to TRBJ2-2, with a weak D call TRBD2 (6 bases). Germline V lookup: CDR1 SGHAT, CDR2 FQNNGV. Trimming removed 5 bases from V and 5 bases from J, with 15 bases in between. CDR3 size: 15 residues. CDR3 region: CASSPMGTSTGELFF. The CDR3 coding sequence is TGTGCCAGCAGCCCCATGGGGACTTCTACCGGGGAGCTGTTTTTT.

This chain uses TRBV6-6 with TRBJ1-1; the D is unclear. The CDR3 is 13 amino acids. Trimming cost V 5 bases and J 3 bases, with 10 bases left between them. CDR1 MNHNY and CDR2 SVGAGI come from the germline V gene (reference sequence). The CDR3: CASSRTDDTEAFF. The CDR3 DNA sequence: TGTGCCAGCAGTCGAACAGATGACACTGAAGCTTTCTTT.

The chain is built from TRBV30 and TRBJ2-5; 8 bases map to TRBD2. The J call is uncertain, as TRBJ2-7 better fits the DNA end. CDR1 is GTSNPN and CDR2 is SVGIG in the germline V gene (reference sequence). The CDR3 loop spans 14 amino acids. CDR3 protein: CAWRPLAATYEQYF. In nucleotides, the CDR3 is TGTGCCTGGAGACCACTAGCGGCTACCTACGAGCAGTACTTC.

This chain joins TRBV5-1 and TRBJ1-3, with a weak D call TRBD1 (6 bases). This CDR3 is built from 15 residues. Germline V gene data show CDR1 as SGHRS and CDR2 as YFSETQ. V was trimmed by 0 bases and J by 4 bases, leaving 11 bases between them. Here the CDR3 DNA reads TGCGCCAGCAGCTTGGCAGGGGATTCGGGAAACACCATATATTTT. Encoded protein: CASSLAGDSGNTIYF.

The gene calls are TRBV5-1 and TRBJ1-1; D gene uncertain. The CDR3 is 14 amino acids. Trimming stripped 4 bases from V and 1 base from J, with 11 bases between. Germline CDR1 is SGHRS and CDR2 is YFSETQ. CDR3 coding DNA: TGCGCCAGCAGCCCCGCTTCTCAGAACACTGAAGCTTTCTTT. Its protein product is CASSPASQNTEAFF.

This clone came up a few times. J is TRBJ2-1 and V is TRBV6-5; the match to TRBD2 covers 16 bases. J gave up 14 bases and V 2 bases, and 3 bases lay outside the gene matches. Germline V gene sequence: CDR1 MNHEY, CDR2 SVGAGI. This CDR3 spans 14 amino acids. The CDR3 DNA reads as TGTGCCAGCAGTTACGGCGGGACTAGCGGGGGGGAGTTCTTC. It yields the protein CASSYGGTSGGEFF.

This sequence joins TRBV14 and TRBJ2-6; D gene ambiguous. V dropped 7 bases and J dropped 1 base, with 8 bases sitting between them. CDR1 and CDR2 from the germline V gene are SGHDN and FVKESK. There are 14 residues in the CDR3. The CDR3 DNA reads TGTGCCAGCACCCCTGCTTCTGGGGCCAACGTCCTGACTTTC. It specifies CASTPASGANVLTF.

In DNA, the CDR3 is TGTGCCAGCAGCTTGTCCCCTCGGAAAGCAACTAATGAAAAACTGTTTTTT. Translated: CASSLSPRKATNEKLFF. V is TRBV5-6 and J is TRBJ1-4; D gene unclear. Trimming shortened V by 1 base and J by 0 bases, and 13 bases separated the two germline ends. The CDR3 is 17 amino acids. Germline assignment: CDR1 SGHDT and CDR2 YYEEEE.

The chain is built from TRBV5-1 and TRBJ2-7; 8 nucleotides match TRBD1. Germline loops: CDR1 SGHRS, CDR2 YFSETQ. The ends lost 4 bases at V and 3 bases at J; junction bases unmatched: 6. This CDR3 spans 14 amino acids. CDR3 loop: CASSPDTGGYEQYF. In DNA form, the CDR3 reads TGCGCCAGCAGCCCGGATACAGGGGGCTACGAGCAGTACTTC.

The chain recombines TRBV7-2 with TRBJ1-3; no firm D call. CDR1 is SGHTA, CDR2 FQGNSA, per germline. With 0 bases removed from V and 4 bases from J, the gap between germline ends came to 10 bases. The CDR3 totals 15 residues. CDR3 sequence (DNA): TGTGCCAGCAGCTTAGCTAGCGGCGAAGGAAACACCATATATTTT. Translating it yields CASSLASGEGNTIYF.

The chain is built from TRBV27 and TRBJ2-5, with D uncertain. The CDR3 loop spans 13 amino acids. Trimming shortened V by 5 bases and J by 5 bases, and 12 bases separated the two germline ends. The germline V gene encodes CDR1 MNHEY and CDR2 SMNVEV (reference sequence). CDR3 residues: CASSTWGSETQYF. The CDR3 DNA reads TGTGCCAGCAGTACTTGGGGTTCGGAGACCCAGTACTTC.

CDR3 nucleotide sequence: TGCGCCAGCAGCACTCGGACAGGGGCCGTAGTAACCGGGGAGCTGTTTTTT. Encoded protein: CASSTRTGAVVTGELFF. This chain joins TRBV4-3 and TRBJ2-2; 9 bases agree with TRBD1. V lost 5 bases to trimming and J lost 5 bases; unmatched junction nucleotides: 12. The CDR3 covers 17 residues. Looked up from germline, CDR1 is LGHNA and CDR2 is YSLEER.

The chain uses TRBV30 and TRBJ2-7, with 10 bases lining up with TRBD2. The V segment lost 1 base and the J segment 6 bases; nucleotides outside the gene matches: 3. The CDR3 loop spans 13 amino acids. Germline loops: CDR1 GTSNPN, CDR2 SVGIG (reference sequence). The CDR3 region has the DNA TGTGCCTGGAGTGCGGGGACTAGCGTCGAGCAGTACTTC. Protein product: CAWSAGTSVEQYF.

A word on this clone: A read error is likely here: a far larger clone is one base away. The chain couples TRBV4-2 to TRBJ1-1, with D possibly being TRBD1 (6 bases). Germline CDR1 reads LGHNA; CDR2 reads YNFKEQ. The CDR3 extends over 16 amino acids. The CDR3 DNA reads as TGTGCCAGCAGCCAAGGGGACACTCACACCAACACTAAAGCTTTCTTT. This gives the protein CASSQGDTHTNTKAFF.

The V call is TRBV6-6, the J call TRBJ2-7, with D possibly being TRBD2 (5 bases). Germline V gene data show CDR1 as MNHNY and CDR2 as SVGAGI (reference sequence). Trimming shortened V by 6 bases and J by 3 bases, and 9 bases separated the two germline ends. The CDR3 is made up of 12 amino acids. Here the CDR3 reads CASRTRDYEQYF. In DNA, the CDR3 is TGTGCCAGCAGGACACGGGACTACGAGCAGTACTTC.

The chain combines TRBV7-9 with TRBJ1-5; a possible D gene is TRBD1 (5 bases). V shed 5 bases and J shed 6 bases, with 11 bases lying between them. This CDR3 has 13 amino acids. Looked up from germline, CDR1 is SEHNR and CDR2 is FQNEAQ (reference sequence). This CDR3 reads CASSPRGGQPQHF. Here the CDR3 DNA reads TGTGCCAGCAGCCCCCGTGGGGGTCAGCCCCAGCATTTT. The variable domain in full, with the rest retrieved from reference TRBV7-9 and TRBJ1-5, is DTGVSQNPRHKITKRGQNVTFRCDPISEHNRLYWYRQTLGQGPEFLTYFQNEAQLEKSRLLSDRFSAERPKGSFSTLEIQRTEQGDSAMYLCASSPRGGQPQHFGDGTRLSIL.

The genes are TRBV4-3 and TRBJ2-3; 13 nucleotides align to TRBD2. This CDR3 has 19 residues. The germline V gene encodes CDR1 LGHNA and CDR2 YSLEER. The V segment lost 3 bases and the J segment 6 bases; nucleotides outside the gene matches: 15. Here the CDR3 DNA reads TGCGCCAGCAGCCAGTCGAGAAGACGGACTAGCGGGAGTCCGGATACGCAGTATTTT. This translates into CASSQSRRRTSGSPDTQYF.

CDR3 DNA sequence: TGTGCCAGCGGGCAGATGAACTATGGCTACACCTTC. Its protein is CASGQMNYGYTF. The V call is TRBV5-5, the J call TRBJ1-2; unclear D gene. Germline V lookup: CDR1 SGHKS, CDR2 YYEKEE (reference sequence). This CDR3 contains 12 residues. V dropped 7 bases and J dropped 2 bases, with 9 bases sitting between them.

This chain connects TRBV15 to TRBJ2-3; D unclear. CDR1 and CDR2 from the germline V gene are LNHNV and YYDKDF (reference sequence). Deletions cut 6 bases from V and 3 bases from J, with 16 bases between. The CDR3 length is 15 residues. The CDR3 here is CATRSQYGMTDTQYF. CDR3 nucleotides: TGTGCCACCAGGTCCCAATACGGTATGACAGATACGCAGTATTTT.

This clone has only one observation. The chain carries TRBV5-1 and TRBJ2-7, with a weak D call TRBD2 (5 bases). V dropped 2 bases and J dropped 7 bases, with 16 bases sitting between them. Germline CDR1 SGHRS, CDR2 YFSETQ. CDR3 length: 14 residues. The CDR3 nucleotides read TGCGCCAGCAGCTTTCAGCGGTTCATCGGGGAGCAGTACTTC. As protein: CASSFQRFIGEQYF.

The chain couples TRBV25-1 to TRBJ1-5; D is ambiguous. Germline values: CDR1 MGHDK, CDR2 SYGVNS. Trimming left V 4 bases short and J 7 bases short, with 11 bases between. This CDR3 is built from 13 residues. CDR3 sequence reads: CASSGGMGQPQHF. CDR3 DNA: TGTGCCAGCAGTGGCGGGATGGGGCAGCCCCAGCATTTT.

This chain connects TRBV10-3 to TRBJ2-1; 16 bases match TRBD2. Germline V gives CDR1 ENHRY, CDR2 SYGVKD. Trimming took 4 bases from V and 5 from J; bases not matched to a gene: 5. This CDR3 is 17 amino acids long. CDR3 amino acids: CAISGGLAGGANNEQFF. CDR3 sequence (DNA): TGTGCCATCAGTGGGGGACTAGCGGGAGGGGCAAACAATGAGCAGTTCTTC.

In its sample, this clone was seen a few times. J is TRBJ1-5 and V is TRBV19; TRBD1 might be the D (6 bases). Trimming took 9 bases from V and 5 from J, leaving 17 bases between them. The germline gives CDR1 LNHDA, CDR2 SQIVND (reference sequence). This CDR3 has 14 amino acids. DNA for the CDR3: TGTGCCAGCCGCTCCGACAGGTTCTATCAGCCCCAGCATTTT. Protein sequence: CASRSDRFYQPQHF.

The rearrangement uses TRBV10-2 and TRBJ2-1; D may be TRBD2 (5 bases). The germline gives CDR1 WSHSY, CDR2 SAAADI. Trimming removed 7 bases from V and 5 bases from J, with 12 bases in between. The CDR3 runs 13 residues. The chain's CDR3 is CASMVGLHNEQFF. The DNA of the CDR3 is TGCGCCAGCATGGTTGGACTTCACAATGAGCAGTTCTTC.

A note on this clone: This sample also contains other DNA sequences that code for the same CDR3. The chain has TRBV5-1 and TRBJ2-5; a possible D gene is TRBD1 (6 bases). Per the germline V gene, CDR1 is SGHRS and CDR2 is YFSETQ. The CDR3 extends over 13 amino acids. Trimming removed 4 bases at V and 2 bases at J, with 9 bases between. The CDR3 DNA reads TGCGCCAGCAGCCCGGACAGTCAAGAGACCCAGTACTTC. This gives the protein CASSPDSQETQYF.

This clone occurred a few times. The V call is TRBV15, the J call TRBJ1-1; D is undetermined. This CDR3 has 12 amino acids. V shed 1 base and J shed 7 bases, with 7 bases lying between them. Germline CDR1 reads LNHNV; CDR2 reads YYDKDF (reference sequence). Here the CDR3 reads CATSRGRSEAFF. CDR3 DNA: TGTGCCACCAGCAGAGGGAGGAGTGAAGCTTTCTTT.

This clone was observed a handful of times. Written as DNA, the CDR3 is TGCGCCAGCAGCGGACTAGCGGGAGCCTACAATGAGCAGTTCTTC. This gives the protein CASSGLAGAYNEQFF. This chain connects TRBV5-1 to TRBJ2-1; 13 bases line up with TRBD2. CDR3 size: 15 residues. Unmatched junction bases numbered 0, after V lost 4 bases and J lost 2 bases. From germline, CDR1 is SGHRS and CDR2 YFSETQ.

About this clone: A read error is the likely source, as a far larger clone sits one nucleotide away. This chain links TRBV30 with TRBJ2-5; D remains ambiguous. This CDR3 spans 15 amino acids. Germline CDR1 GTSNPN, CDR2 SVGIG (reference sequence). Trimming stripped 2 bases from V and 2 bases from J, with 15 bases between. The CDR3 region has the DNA TGTGCCTGGAGTCGATTAGTGGGGTATCAAGAGACCCAGTACTTC. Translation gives CAWSRLVGYQETQYF. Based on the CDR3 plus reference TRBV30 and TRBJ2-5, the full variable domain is SQTIHQWPATLVQPVGSPLSLECTVEGTSNPNLYWYRQAAGRGLQLLFYSVGIGQISSEVPQNLSASRPQDRQFILSSKKLLLSDSGFYLCAWSRLVGYQETQYFGPGTRLLVL.